Listed below are T cell receptor beta chains from one sample, sequenced in a study of shared T cell receptors in the human thymus. Clones were read by immunoSEQ multiplex PCR, and TCRdb kept only the in-frame ones, dropping some. The repertoire holds 640,000 or so clones, approximately 87% seen once, with more than 0.009% in the top ten. These same records also appear under a second study, on human thymus T cells.

The sequenced sample was thymocytes. The receptors were gathered from a boy under three years old with a congenital heart defect. The CDR3 runs from the conserved cysteine through the conserved F or W. Fields, in order: V gene, J gene, CDR3 protein.

V: TRBV2; J: TRBJ1-1; CDR3: CASRKAQGATEAFF
V: TRBV7-2; J: TRBJ2-1; CDR3: CASSYHTSGRSCPYNEQFF
V: TRBV28; J: TRBJ2-7; CDR3: CASSPISGFPNSYEQYF
V: TRBV12-5; J: TRBJ2-1; CDR3: CASGPPRQGAYEQFF
V: TRBV30; J: TRBJ1-2; CDR3: CAWIGRGVGGYTF
V: TRBV6-1; J: TRBJ1-2; CDR3: CASSELCGEANYGYTF
V: TRBV4-3; J: TRBJ1-4; CDR3: CASSQGPRTVNEKLFF
V: TRBV5-1; J: TRBJ2-7; CDR3: CASSLFQITYEQYF
V: TRBV5-8; J: TRBJ2-1; CDR3: CAIPAGGFHNEQFF
V: TRBV19; J: TRBJ2-7; CDR3: CASSIGVNEDRGPEQYF
V: TRBV30; J: TRBJ2-1; CDR3: CAWCPLLSGTYNEQFF
V: TRBV7-6; J: TRBJ2-1; CDR3: CASSPPGTGPGLGLYNEQFF
V: TRBV6-1; J: TRBJ1-2; CDR3: CASSGTGLSWGYTF
V: TRBV4-3; J: TRBJ1-1; CDR3: CASSQDFGQGGTEAFF
V: TRBV5-4; J: TRBJ1-3; CDR3: CASSTGQAYSGNTIYF
V: TRBV15; J: TRBJ1-5; CDR3: CATSRSTINQPQHF
V: TRBV5-8; J: TRBJ1-1; CDR3: CASSLDRGWTEAFF
V: TRBV10-1; J: TRBJ2-7; CDR3: CASSRTGPSYEQYF
V: TRBV27; J: TRBJ2-6; CDR3: CASRSGRAAAGANVLTF
V: TRBV11-2; J: TRBJ1-5; CDR3: CASSLSGTGHQPQHF
V: TRBV7-3; J: TRBJ2-1; CDR3: CASSLKVGTRSFF
V: TRBV7-9; J: TRBJ1-2; CDR3: CASSQNRVNGYTF
V: TRBV29-1; J: TRBJ2-1; CDR3: CSSVEYSLALPEVYNEQFF
V: TRBV14; J: TRBJ2-2; CDR3: CASSQGQGARSGELFF
V: TRBV5-1; J: TRBJ2-4; CDR3: CASSLRQGRDIQYF
V: TRBV9; J: TRBJ1-4; CDR3: CASSVEGGGLFF
V: TRBV12-5; J: TRBJ2-5; CDR3: CASGLVSDGTPREVQETQYF
V: TRBV15; J: TRBJ2-7; CDR3: CATSRLLASYEQYF
V: TRBV5-6; J: TRBJ2-1; CDR3: CASSLAGTSGPNEQFF
V: TRBV5-1; J: TRBJ1-2; CDR3: CASSRTGYGYTF